The 2 T cell receptor beta chains in this list originate from one sample, sequenced in a study of blood T cell repertoires in COVID-19. The data were produced by immunoSEQ multiplex PCR, yet TCRdb's version contains in-frame clones alone and is incomplete. There are some 83,000 clones in the sample; less than 90% occur only once, and 3% to 4.5% lies in the top ten. The material sequenced was peripheral blood. The receptors were gathered from a middle-aged man with acute or convalescent COVID-19.

V usage is TRBV11-2 and J usage is TRBJ1-6; 8 bases line up with TRBD1. The CDR3 totals 16 residues. The J segment lost 10 bases and the V segment lost 6 bases, leaving 14 bases of the junction unmatched. Germline V gives CDR1 SGHAT, CDR2 FQNNGV. In nucleotides, the CDR3 is TGTGCCAGCAGAGACCAGCGACAGGGGACTGGGTCACCCCTCCACTTT. It specifies CASRDQRQGTGSPLHF. Filled out from reference TRBV11-2 and TRBJ1-6, the complete variable domain reads EAGVAQSPRYKIIEKRQSVAFWCNPISGHATLYWYQQILGQGPKLLIQFQNNGVVDDSQLPKDRFSAERLKGVDSTLKIQPAKLEDSAVYLCASRDQRQGTGSPLHFGNGTRLTVT.

The rearrangement joins TRBV5-5 to TRBJ2-7; TRBD1 matches 8 bases. The CDR3 is 16 amino acids. Germline CDR1 reads SGHKS; CDR2 reads YYEKEE (reference sequence). Trimming cost V 3 bases and J 3 bases; bases outside gene matches: 11. The CDR3 is CASSSSSRGLDYEQYF. The CDR3, as DNA: TGTGCCAGCAGCTCCTCCTCCAGGGGGCTAGACTACGAGCAGTACTTC.